This T cell receptor beta chain was identified in a study of cytomegalovirus exposure and HLA in healthy donors. Findings and caveats of the study: The study recorded about 160 TCR beta chains that were cytomegalovirus-associated.

The data were produced by immunoSEQ multiplex PCR, yet TCRdb's version contains in-frame clones alone and is incomplete. The repertoire consists of approximately 200,000 clones, with roughly three quarters occurring once and the leading ten covering less than 1.5%. A remark on this clone: Antigen: not known.

Sequenced: PBMCs. The sequence derives from a woman aged 25 to 39 in good health and CMV-seronegative.

The CDR3, as DNA: TGTGCCAGCAGTCTCCGGACAAACACCCTTCTCCCAGATACGCAGTATTTT. Translation gives CASSLRTNTLLPDTQYF. The chain uses TRBV27 and TRBJ2-3; possibly TRBD1 for D (5 bases). Germline V gene lookup returns CDR1 MNHEY and CDR2 SMNVEV (reference sequence). The V and J ends lost 5 bases and 4 bases respectively, with 22 bases between them. The length of the CDR3 is 17 residues.